This note documents a single TCR beta chain sequence. Use of 60 Vbeta and 13 Jbeta primers characterized the PCR. The repertoire was sequenced with immunoSEQ multiplex PCR; TCRdb's copy has only in-frame clones and lacks some. The sample has about 92,000 clones, 70% to 90% seen once; the top ten hold about 5.6%. These data come from a study of cytomegalovirus exposure and HLA in healthy donors. Germline loops: CDR1 SGHRS, CDR2 YFSETQ. V was shortened by 3 bases and J by 8 bases, with 17 bases between the two germline ends. The CDR3 extends over 15 amino acids. This chain connects TRBV5-1 to TRBJ1-4; D may be TRBD1 (6 bases). The sequenced material came from PBMCs. This sequence originates from a woman between 18 and 30 years old in good health and CMV-seropositive. In DNA form, the CDR3 reads TGCGCCAGCAGCTGGGAACCAGGGGCAAGAGAAAAACTGTTTTTT. Its protein is CASSWEPGAREKLFF.